The 15 T cell receptor beta chains below were found in one sample sequenced in a study of T-cell memory formation after mild COVID-19. Via MiXCR, TCRdb re-called the 5' RACE reads, giving one row per CDR3 protein. The sample includes around 200,000 distinct CDR3 sequences, 27% seen only once; the top ten take 10% to 12%. Input material: PBMCs or a T cell subset sorted from them (not recorded which). The receptors stem from an adult woman who had mild COVID-19 (a few samples of this study predate the infection). Cell type and time point are not known.

This clonotype appeared many times. The genes are TRBV27 and TRBJ2-3; no definite D call. Trimming took 2 bases from V and 0 from J, leaving 27 bases between them. CDR3 length: 21 residues. CDR1 MNHEY and CDR2 SMNVEV come from the germline V gene (reference sequence). CDR3 DNA sequence: TGTGCCAGCAGTTTACTCTTGGGGTTTTCAAGTCTCGTCCCTAGCACAGATACGCAGTATTTT. It yields the protein CASSLLLGFSSLVPSTDTQYF.

The chain links TRBV25-1 to TRBJ2-7, with TRBD2 matching over 13 bases. The V segment lost 2 bases and the J segment 7 bases; nucleotides outside the gene matches: 8. Germline loops: CDR1 MGHDK, CDR2 SYGVNS. This CDR3 has 16 amino acids. The DNA for the CDR3 is TGTGCCAGCAGTGAAGGTTGGACTAGCGGGAGTAATGAGCAGTACTTC. Its translation is CASSEGWTSGSNEQYF.

The rearrangement joins TRBV29-1 to TRBJ2-4, with a tentative D call TRBD2 (5 bases). The length of the CDR3 is 13 residues. V lost 3 bases and J lost 1, with 7 bases in between. Germline V gene data show CDR1 as SQVTM and CDR2 as ANQGSEA. CDR3 loop: CSVETGAKNIQYF. The CDR3 DNA sequence: TGCAGCGTTGAGACGGGGGCCAAAAACATTCAGTACTTC.

V and J are TRBV9 and TRBJ2-1; 7 bases match TRBD2. The germline V gene encodes CDR1 SGDLS and CDR2 YYNGEE. The CDR3 length is 14 residues. V lost 4 bases, J lost 5 bases, and 6 bases stayed unmatched. The CDR3 coding sequence is TGTGCCAGCAGCTTGGGACTACTGCACAATGAGCAGTTCTTC. It translates to CASSLGLLHNEQFF.

The chain uses TRBV12-3 or TRBV12-4 and TRBJ2-1, with D perhaps TRBD2 (6 bases). The V and J ends lost 6 bases and 10 bases respectively, with 13 bases between them. The CDR3 contains 12 residues. For the CDR3, the DNA is TGTGCCAGCAGCAACCGACTAGTAGAGCAGTTCTTC. It translates to CASSNRLVEQFF.

The rearrangement uses TRBV15 and TRBJ2-5; D call uncertain. Germline CDR1 is LNHNV and CDR2 is YYDKDF (reference sequence). The germline V and J ends were trimmed by 8 bases and 4 bases, with 14 bases remaining between them. This CDR3 region has 13 residues. The CDR3 DNA reads as TGTGCCACCCTCCAGGTTCTAGGAGAGACCCAGTACTTC. Protein product: CATLQVLGETQYF.

The chain links TRBV12-3 or TRBV12-4 to TRBJ1-1; TRBD1 matches at 9 bases. CDR3 length: 17 amino acids. V was pared by 6 bases and J by 1 base, with 12 bases of the junction left unmatched. The CDR3 bases are TGTGCCAGCAGCTTACGGACAGGGGCCAAGGCGAACACTGAAGCTTTCTTT. Protein: CASSLRTGAKANTEAFF.

This clonotype was picked up a small number of times. This sequence joins TRBV29-1 and TRBJ2-1, with 11 bases matching TRBD2. J was trimmed by 0 bases and V by 6 bases; bases with no gene match: 7. The germline V gene encodes CDR1 SQVTM and CDR2 ANQGSEA. CDR3 size: 16 residues. The CDR3 sequence: CSVEGLAASSYNEQFF. The CDR3 nucleotides read TGCAGCGTAGAGGGACTAGCGGCAAGCTCCTACAATGAGCAGTTCTTC.

This sequence joins TRBV20-1 and TRBJ1-4, with D hard to call. The CDR3 is made up of 16 amino acids. V lost 0 bases and J lost 0, with 11 bases in between. Per the germline V gene, CDR1 is DFQATT and CDR2 is SNEGSKA (reference sequence). Here the CDR3 reads CSARDPRTTTNEKLFF. As DNA, the CDR3 is TGCAGTGCTAGAGATCCCAGGACTACAACTAATGAAAAACTGTTTTTT.

This clonotype was recorded at least ten times. The CDR3 bases are TGTGCCATCAGCGACAGTAACTATGGCTACACCTTC. It encodes CAISDSNYGYTF. The chain recombines TRBV10-3 with TRBJ1-2, with a weak D call TRBD1 (5 bases). CDR1 and CDR2 from the germline V gene are ENHRY and SYGVKD. Trimming pared 6 bases from V and 1 base from J, leaving 6 bases between. The CDR3 sequence is 12 residues long.

The chain has TRBV13 and TRBJ2-3; TRBD2 matches 9 bases. CDR1 and CDR2 (germline): PRHDT, FYEKMQ (reference sequence). The ends lost 8 bases at V and 2 bases at J; junction bases unmatched: 14. CDR3 length: 17 residues. As DNA, the CDR3 is TGTGCCAGCTCAGGGGAGACTAGCGGAATAGACACAGATACGCAGTATTTT. Its protein product is CASSGETSGIDTDTQYF. The full variable domain, with the rest looked up from reference TRBV13 and TRBJ2-3, is AAGVIQSPRHLIKEKRETATLKCYPIPRHDTVYWYQQGPGQDPQFLISFYEKMQSDKGSIPDRFSAQQFSDYHSELNMSSLELGDSALYFCASSGETSGIDTDTQYFGPGTRLTVL.

The sample holds a few counts of this clonotype. The chain has TRBV4-2 and TRBJ2-1; 12 nucleotides line up with TRBD2. Germline CDR1 is LGHNA and CDR2 is YNFKEQ. The CDR3 consists of 16 residues. The V segment lost 0 bases and the J segment 5 bases; nucleotides outside the gene matches: 2. The CDR3 sequence is CASSQDTSGRHNEQFF. The DNA of the CDR3 is TGTGCCAGCAGCCAAGATACTAGCGGGAGGCACAATGAGCAGTTCTTC.

This clonotype turned up a few times. The chain is built from TRBV15 and TRBJ2-1; D may be TRBD2 (5 bases). With 8 bases removed from V and 0 bases from J, the gap between germline ends came to 17 bases. This CDR3 is built from 16 residues. The germline V gene has CDR1 LNHNV and CDR2 YYDKDF (reference sequence). The CDR3, as DNA: TGTGCCACCTCCTCATCAGTTACTAGCTCCTACAATGAGCAGTTCTTC. Translated, it gives CATSSSVTSSYNEQFF.

The gene calls are TRBV6-5 and TRBJ2-5, with D possibly matching TRBD2 (7 bases). The ends were cut back, 6 bases at V and 5 bases at J, with 22 bases in the middle. CDR1 is MNHEY, CDR2 SVGAGI, per germline. CDR3 size: 16 residues. The CDR3 DNA reads TGTGCCAGCAGCCCTCTCCGAGGGGGGGCGCGGGAGACCCAGTACTTC. Protein sequence: CASSPLRGGARETQYF.

The chain combines TRBV7-2 with TRBJ1-1; unclear D gene. Germline-derived CDR1 and CDR2 are SGHTA and FQGNSA. V lost 2 bases, J lost 4 bases, and 2 bases lay in between. The CDR3 contains 11 residues. The CDR3, as DNA: TGTGCCAGCAGCTTAATCACTGAAGCTTTCTTT. It codes for CASSLITEAFF.